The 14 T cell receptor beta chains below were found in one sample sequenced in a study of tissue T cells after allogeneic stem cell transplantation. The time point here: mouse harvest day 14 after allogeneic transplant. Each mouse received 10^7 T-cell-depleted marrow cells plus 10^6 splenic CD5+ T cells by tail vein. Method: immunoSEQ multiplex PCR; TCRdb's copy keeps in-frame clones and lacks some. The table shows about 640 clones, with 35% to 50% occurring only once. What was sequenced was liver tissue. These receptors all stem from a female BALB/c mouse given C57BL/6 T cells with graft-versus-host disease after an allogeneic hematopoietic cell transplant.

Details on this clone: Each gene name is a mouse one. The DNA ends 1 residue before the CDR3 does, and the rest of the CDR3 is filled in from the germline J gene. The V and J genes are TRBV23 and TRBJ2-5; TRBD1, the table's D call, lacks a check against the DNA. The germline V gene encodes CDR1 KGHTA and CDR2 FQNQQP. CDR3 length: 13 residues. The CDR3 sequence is CSSSQLQGDTQYF. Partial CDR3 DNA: TGCTCCAGCAGTCAATTACAGGGAGACACCCAGTAC.

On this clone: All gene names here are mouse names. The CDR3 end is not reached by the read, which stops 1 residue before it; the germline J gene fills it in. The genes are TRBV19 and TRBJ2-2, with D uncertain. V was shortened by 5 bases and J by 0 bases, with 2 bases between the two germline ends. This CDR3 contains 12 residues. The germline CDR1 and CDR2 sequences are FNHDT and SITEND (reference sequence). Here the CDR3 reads CASRTNTGQLYF. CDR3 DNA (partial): TGTGCCAGCAGGACAAACACCGGGCAGCTCTAC.

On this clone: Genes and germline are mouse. CDR3 region: CARGQGEDTQYF. Incomplete CDR3 DNA: TGTGCCAGAGGACAGGGAGAAGACACCCAGTAC. The rearrangement links TRBV26 to TRBJ2-5, with 8 positions matching TRBD1. The read stops 1 residue short of the end of the CDR3; the missing end is completed from the germline J gene. CDR3 length: 12 residues. Losses at the gene ends were 9 bases for V and 4 bases for J; bases not matched to a gene: 3. Germline CDR1 is KGHPV and CDR2 is FQNQEV (reference sequence).

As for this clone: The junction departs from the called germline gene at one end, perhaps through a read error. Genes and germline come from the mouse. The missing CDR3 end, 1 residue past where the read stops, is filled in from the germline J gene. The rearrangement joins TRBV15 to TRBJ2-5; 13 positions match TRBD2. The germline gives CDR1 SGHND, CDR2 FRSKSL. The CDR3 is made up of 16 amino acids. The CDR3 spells CARSPGLGGGGDTQYF. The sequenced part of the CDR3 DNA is TGTGCCCGCAGCCCGGGACTGGGGGGGGGAGGGGACACCCAGTAC.

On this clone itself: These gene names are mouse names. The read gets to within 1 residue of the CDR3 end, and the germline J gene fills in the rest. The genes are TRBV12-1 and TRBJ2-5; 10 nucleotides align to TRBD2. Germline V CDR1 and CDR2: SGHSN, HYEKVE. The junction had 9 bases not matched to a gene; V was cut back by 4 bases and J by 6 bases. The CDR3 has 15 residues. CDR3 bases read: TGTGCCAGCTCACCCGACTGGGGGGAAAGGGACACCCAGTAC. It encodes CASSPDWGERDTQY. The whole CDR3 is CASSPDWGERDTQYF.

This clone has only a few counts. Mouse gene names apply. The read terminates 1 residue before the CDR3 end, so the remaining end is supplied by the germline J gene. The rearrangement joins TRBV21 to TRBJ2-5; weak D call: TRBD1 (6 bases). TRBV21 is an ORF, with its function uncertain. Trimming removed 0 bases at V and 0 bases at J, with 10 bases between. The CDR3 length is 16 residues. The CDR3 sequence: CASSQSGTYNQDTQYF. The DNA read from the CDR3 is TGTGCTAGCAGTCAATCGGGGACATATAACCAAGACACCCAGTAC.

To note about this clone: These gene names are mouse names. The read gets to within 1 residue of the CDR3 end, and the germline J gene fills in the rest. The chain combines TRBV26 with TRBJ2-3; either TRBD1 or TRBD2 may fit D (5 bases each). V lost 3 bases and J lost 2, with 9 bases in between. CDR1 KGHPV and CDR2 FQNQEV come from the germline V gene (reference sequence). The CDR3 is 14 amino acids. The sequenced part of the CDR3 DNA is TGTGCCAGCAGTCTCCCAGGGACTGCAGAAACGCTGTAT. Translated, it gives CASSLPGTAETLY. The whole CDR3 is CASSLPGTAETLYF.

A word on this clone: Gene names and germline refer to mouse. The CDR3 bases that were read are TGTGCCAGCGGTGGGCCCCGGGACAGGGAAGACACCCAGTAC. It specifies CASGGPRDREDTQY. The CDR3 as a whole reads CASGGPRDREDTQYF. The rearrangement joins TRBV13-2 to TRBJ2-5; 9 bases are shared with TRBD1. Read sequence stops 1 residue before the CDR3 end, and the germline J gene provides the missing end. With 3 bases clipped from V and 4 bases from J, the junction kept 6 bases outside the gene matches. Germline V lookup: CDR1 NNHNN, CDR2 SYGAGS (reference sequence). The CDR3 runs to 15 residues.

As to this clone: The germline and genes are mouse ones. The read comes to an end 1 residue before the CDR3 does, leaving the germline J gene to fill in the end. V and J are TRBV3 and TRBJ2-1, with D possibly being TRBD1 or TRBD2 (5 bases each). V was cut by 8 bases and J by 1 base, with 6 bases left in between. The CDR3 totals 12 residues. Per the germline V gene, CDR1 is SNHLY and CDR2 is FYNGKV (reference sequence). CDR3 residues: CASGDNYAEQFF. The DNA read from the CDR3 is TGTGCCAGCGGGGACAACTATGCTGAGCAGTTC.

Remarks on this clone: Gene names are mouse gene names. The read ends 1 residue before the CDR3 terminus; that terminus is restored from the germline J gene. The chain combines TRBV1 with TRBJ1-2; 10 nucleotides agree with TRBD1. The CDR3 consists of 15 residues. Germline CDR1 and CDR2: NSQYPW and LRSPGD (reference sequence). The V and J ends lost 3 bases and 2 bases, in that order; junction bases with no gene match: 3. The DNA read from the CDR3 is TGCACCTGCAGTGCCCGGGACAGGGGTAACTCCGACTACACC. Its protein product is CTCSARDRGNSDYT. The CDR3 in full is CTCSARDRGNSDYTF.

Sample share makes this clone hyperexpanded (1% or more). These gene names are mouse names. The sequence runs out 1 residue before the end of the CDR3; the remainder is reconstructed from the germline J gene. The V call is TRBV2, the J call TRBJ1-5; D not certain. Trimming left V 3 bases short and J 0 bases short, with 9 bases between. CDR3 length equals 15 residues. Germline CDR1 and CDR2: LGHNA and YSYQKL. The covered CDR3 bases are TGTGCCAGCAGCCATAGAACAGATAACAACCAGGCTCCGCTT. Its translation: CASSHRTDNNQAPL. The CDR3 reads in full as CASSHRTDNNQAPLF.

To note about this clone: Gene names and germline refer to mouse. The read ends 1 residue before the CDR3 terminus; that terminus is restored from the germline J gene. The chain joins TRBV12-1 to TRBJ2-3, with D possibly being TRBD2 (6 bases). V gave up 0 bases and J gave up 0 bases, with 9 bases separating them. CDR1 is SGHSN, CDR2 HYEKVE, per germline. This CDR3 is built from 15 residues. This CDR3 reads CASSLGLTSAETLYF. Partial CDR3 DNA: TGTGCCAGCTCTCTCGGACTGACTAGTGCAGAAACGCTGTAT.

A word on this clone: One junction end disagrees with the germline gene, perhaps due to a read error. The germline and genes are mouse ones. The covered CDR3 bases are TGTGCCAGCGGTGATGGGGACAGGGGGGAACAGTAC. It codes for CASGDGDRGEQY. The whole CDR3 region reads CASGDGDRGEQYF. J is TRBJ2-7 and V is TRBV13-3, with TRBD1 identical over 11 bases. The read gets to within 1 residue of the CDR3 end, and the germline J gene fills in the rest. CDR1 is NNHDY and CDR2 is SYVADS in the germline V gene. CDR3 size: 13 residues.

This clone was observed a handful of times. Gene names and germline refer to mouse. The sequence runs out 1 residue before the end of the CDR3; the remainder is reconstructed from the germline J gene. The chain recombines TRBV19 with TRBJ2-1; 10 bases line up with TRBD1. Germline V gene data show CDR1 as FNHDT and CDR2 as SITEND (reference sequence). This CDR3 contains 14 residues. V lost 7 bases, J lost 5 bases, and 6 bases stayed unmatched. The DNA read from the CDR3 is TGTGCCAGCCGACAGGGGGCGCGTGATGCTGAGCAGTTC. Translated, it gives CASRQGARDAEQF. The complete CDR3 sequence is CASRQGARDAEQFF.